A single TCR beta chain is shown here with its context. The germline V gene has CDR1 MNHEY and CDR2 SMNVEV (reference sequence). With V trimmed by 4 bases and J by 2 bases, 6 bases remained unmatched. This CDR3 is built from 15 residues. The sample comes from a study of PD-1 blockade in classical Hodgkin lymphoma. Only in-frame clones appear in the TCRdb table, and some are missing; sequencing was by immunoSEQ multiplex PCR. The repertoire holds approximately 17,000 clones, with approximately 62% as singletons. Indicated time point: cycle 4 day 1 (C4D1), after five to seven weeks of nivolumab. Autologous stem cell transplantation was followed by relapse in every patient, and brentuximab vedotin exposure varied.

The rearrangement joins TRBV27 to TRBJ1-1; 8 bases map to TRBD1. The clonotype comes from a human donor with classical Hodgkin lymphoma. The material sequenced was peripheral blood mononuclear cells (PBMCs), taken before the fourth cycle of nivolumab. CDR3 DNA sequence: TGTGCCAGCAGTTACAATGGACAGGGAAACACTGAAGCTTTCTTT. Its protein is CASSYNGQGNTEAFF.